These 26 T cell receptor beta chains share one sample of origin, sequenced in a study of T-cell memory formation after mild COVID-19. TCRdb reanalysed the 5' RACE reads using MiXCR and keeps one entry per CDR3 protein. The repertoire holds around 220,000 distinct CDR3 sequences, with roughly 15% as singletons. Sequencing used PBMCs or a T cell subset sorted from them (not recorded which). The receptors originated from a young man who had mild COVID-19 (a few samples of this study predate the infection). Cell type and time point are not known.

This clonotype was observed a handful of times. The J gene is TRBJ2-5, the V gene TRBV5-1; TRBD1 might be the D (5 bases). The CDR3 length is 14 residues. Germline values: CDR1 SGHRS, CDR2 YFSETQ. The ends were cut back, 4 bases at V and 5 bases at J, with 15 bases in the middle. The DNA of the CDR3 is TGCGCCAGCAGCACCGACAGCCCCGAGGAGACCCAGTACTTC. Translating gives CASSTDSPEETQYF.

This clonotype was picked up a small number of times. The CDR3 spells CASRGQNSPLHF. For the CDR3, the DNA is TGTGCCAGCAGGGGCCAGAATTCACCCCTCCACTTT. This rearrangement joins TRBV12-3 or TRBV12-4 to TRBJ1-6; D is uncertain. The CDR3 spans 12 residues. Trimming shortened V by 6 bases and J by 7 bases, and 7 bases separated the two germline ends.

V gene TRBV9 combines with J gene TRBJ2-1, with TRBD1 matching over 8 bases. V dropped 4 bases and J dropped 9; count of bases not matched to a gene: 6. Germline V lookup: CDR1 SGDLS, CDR2 YYNGEE. The CDR3 spans 13 residues. Here the CDR3 DNA reads TGTGCCAGCAGCCTCCAGACAGGGGTTGAGCAGTTCTTC. This encodes CASSLQTGVEQFF. Variable domain in full (rest from reference TRBV9 and TRBJ2-1): DSGVTQTPKHLITATGQRVTLRCSPRSGDLSVYWYQQSLDQGLQFLIQYYNGEERAKGNILERFSAQQFPDLHSELNLSSLELGDSALYFCASSLQTGVEQFFGPGTRLTVL.

The V and J genes are TRBV5-1 and TRBJ2-3, with TRBD1 matching over 10 bases. The CDR3 consists of 16 residues. J lost 3 bases, V lost 2 bases, and 6 bases had no gene match. Germline CDR1 SGHRS, CDR2 YFSETQ. The CDR3 DNA follows: TGCGCCAGCAGCTTTTCAAGACAGGGGGCAACAGATACGCAGTATTTT. Translated, it gives CASSFSRQGATDTQYF.

The chain combines TRBV4-1 with TRBJ2-5; TRBD2 matches 9 bases. V shed 8 bases, J shed 5 bases, and the junction held 9 bases outside the gene matches. Germline lookup yields CDR1 MGHRA and CDR2 YSYEKL. The CDR3 has 14 residues. CDR3 nucleotide sequence: TGCGCCAGCTCGCGGGGGGGCGGAGGGGAGACCCAGTACTTC. Translated, it gives CASSRGGGGETQYF.

This clonotype was seen a few times. The chain has TRBV4-1 and TRBJ1-3, with D perhaps matching TRBD1 (5 bases). The CDR3 length is 16 residues. The V gene's germline CDR1 is MGHRA and CDR2 YSYEKL. Deletions cut 0 bases from V and 0 bases from J, with 9 bases between. CDR3 loop: CASSQDRGDSGNTIYF. CDR3 DNA: TGCGCCAGCAGCCAAGACAGAGGGGACTCTGGAAACACCATATATTTT.

CDR3 loop: CASSLRPASMEGSGYTF. CDR3 nucleotide sequence: TGCGCCAGCAGCTTGAGGCCTGCGTCGATGGAGGGATCTGGCTACACCTTC. The rearrangement uses TRBV5-1 and TRBJ1-2; no clear D gene. The V end lost 1 base, the J end lost 7 bases, and 23 bases lay between the germline ends. Per germline, CDR1 SGHRS and CDR2 YFSETQ. CDR3 length: 17 residues.

V and J are TRBV7-9 and TRBJ2-2; possible D gene TRBD2, 5 bases. The CDR3 extends over 14 amino acids. In germline, CDR1 is SEHNR, CDR2 FQNEAQ (reference sequence). The V gene lost 6 bases and the J gene lost 6 bases, with 14 bases spanning the gap. CDR3 nucleotide sequence: TGTGCCAGCAGTCACTCGCGGGTACCCGGGGAGCTGTTTTTT. Translated, it gives CASSHSRVPGELFF.

This clonotype was picked up a small number of times. The chain links TRBV7-3 to TRBJ2-3; the D is unclear. Germline lookup yields CDR1 SGHTA and CDR2 FQGTGA. Trimming took off 5 bases at V and 6 bases at J, with 18 bases between the two ends. The CDR3 is 15 amino acids. Here the CDR3 reads CASSPSFLRTDTQYF. CDR3 coding DNA: TGTGCCAGCAGCCCTTCGTTCCTCCGGACGGATACGCAGTATTTT.

In this sample, this clonotype turned up once. The rearrangement joins TRBV27 to TRBJ1-2, with a tentative D call TRBD1 (6 bases). This CDR3 contains 15 residues. Trimming removed 7 bases at V and 8 bases at J, with 23 bases between. Germline V gene lookup returns CDR1 MNHEY and CDR2 SMNVEV (reference sequence). The CDR3 DNA reads TGTGCCAGCACCGGCATCTATGGACAGTTGGTAGGCTACACCTTC. Translating it yields CASTGIYGQLVGYTF.

This clonotype was seen more than once but under ten times. The chain couples TRBV12-5 to TRBJ2-7, with D uncertain. The CDR3 is 10 amino acids. Trimming pared 11 bases from V and 4 bases from J, leaving 9 bases between. Per the germline V gene, CDR1 is LGHNT and CDR2 is FRNRAP. CDR3 in DNA: TGTGCTCCCTCCGGTTACGAGCAGTACGTC. Translating it yields CAPSGYEQYV.

This clonotype was seen a single time. J is TRBJ1-5 and V is TRBV7-8; D gene unclear. CDR3 size: 16 residues. The germline V and J ends were trimmed by 2 bases and 2 bases, with 13 bases remaining between them. CDR1 and CDR2 (germline): SGHVS, FQNEAQ. The CDR3 protein is CASSLRAQTRNQPQHF. In DNA, the CDR3 is TGTGCCAGCAGCTTAAGGGCCCAAACCCGCAATCAGCCCCAGCATTTT.

This clonotype was seen more than once but under ten times. The V call is TRBV3-1, the J call TRBJ1-1; 8 bases agree with TRBD1. CDR1 and CDR2 (germline): LGHDT, YNNKEL (reference sequence). This CDR3 has 14 amino acids. With 6 bases clipped from V and 4 bases from J, the junction kept 7 bases outside the gene matches. CDR3 nucleotide sequence: TGTGCCAGCAGTTACAACAGGGGGAGCACTGAAGCTTTCTTT. It specifies CASSYNRGSTEAFF.

The chain links TRBV7-6 to TRBJ2-7; 9 bases align to TRBD1. Per germline, CDR1 SGHVS and CDR2 FNYEAQ. Losses at the gene ends were 6 bases for V and 2 bases for J; bases not matched to a gene: 8. This CDR3 spans 15 amino acids. The CDR3 nucleotides read TGTGCCAGCAGTCTCCAAGGGACAGGGCCCTACGAGCAGTACTTC. This encodes CASSLQGTGPYEQYF.

The chain uses TRBV6-1 and TRBJ1-4, with TRBD1 as a possible D gene (6 bases). Germline V gives CDR1 MNHNS, CDR2 SASEGT. The CDR3 runs 14 residues. The germline V and J ends were trimmed by 6 bases and 0 bases, with 8 bases remaining between them. The CDR3 loop reads CASRWGPTNEKLFF. The CDR3 DNA follows: TGTGCCAGCAGGTGGGGGCCAACTAATGAAAAACTGTTTTTT.

The rearrangement joins TRBV2 to TRBJ2-7; TRBD1 is a possible D gene (6 bases). Deletions cut 6 bases from V and 3 bases from J, with 12 bases between. This CDR3 spans 13 amino acids. Germline V CDR1 and CDR2: SNHLY, FYNNEI. The CDR3 bases are TGTGCCAGCAGCCGACAGGACAACTACGAGCAGTACTTC. This gives the protein CASSRQDNYEQYF.

This clonotype has more than one count but fewer than ten. V gene TRBV18 combines with J gene TRBJ2-1; 11 positions match TRBD1. CDR3 length equals 15 residues. V was pared by 3 bases and J by 12 bases, with 10 bases of the junction left unmatched. CDR1 KGHSH and CDR2 LQKENI come from the germline V gene. The CDR3, as DNA: TGTGCCAGCTCACCCTCCGGGACAGGGGGTATAGTGCAGTTCTTC. Translating gives CASSPSGTGGIVQFF.

The chain recombines TRBV20-1 with TRBJ2-5; TRBD2 agrees at 8 bases. The CDR3 covers 16 residues. The J segment lost 0 bases and the V segment lost 1 base, leaving 7 bases of the junction unmatched. Germline CDR1 DFQATT, CDR2 SNEGSKA (reference sequence). CDR3: CSARGRGGGYQETQYF. CDR3 nucleotides: TGCAGTGCTAGAGGCCGTGGCGGGGGGTACCAAGAGACCCAGTACTTC.

V and J are TRBV7-9 and TRBJ2-5, with D perhaps TRBD1 (5 bases). Germline lookup yields CDR1 SEHNR and CDR2 FQNEAQ (reference sequence). V lost 4 bases and J 4 bases, leaving 10 bases between the germline ends. The CDR3 extends over 13 amino acids. The CDR3 bases are TGTGCCAGCAGCTCCCGGACATCAGAGACCCAGTACTTC. It translates to CASSSRTSETQYF.

This clonotype was detected a few times. The chain carries TRBV7-3 and TRBJ2-2, with D possibly matching TRBD2 (6 bases). The CDR3 consists of 17 residues. Trimming stripped 5 bases from V and 1 base from J, with 17 bases between. Per the germline V gene, CDR1 is SGHTA and CDR2 is FQGTGA. The CDR3 sequence is CASSHPLGGVNTGELFF. In DNA form, the CDR3 reads TGTGCCAGCAGCCACCCCCTGGGCGGGGTGAACACCGGGGAGCTGTTTTTT.

V usage is TRBV24-1 and J usage is TRBJ2-7, with D tentatively TRBD1 (5 bases). The CDR3 consists of 11 residues. V dropped 10 bases and J dropped 2 bases, with 8 bases sitting between them. Germline loops: CDR1 KGHDR, CDR2 SFDVKD. This chain's CDR3 is CATQGAYEQYV. The DNA of the CDR3 is TGTGCCACACAAGGGGCCTACGAGCAGTACGTC.

V usage is TRBV27 and J usage is TRBJ1-6, with D perhaps TRBD1 (5 bases). The germline gives CDR1 MNHEY, CDR2 SMNVEV (reference sequence). The CDR3 contains 15 residues. V lost 1 base and J 9 bases, leaving 13 bases between the germline ends. CDR3 sequence: CASSLYGGGVSPLHF. The CDR3, as DNA: TGTGCCAGCAGTTTATACGGGGGGGGGGTTTCACCCCTCCACTTT.

This clonotype was seen many times. This chain connects TRBV5-6 to TRBJ1-1, with TRBD1 matching 9 bases. This CDR3 comprises 14 residues. Germline loops: CDR1 SGHDT, CDR2 YYEEEE. With 3 bases clipped from V and 5 bases from J, the junction kept 5 bases outside the gene matches. The chain's CDR3 is CASSWGQGWTEAFF. In DNA, the CDR3 is TGTGCCAGCAGCTGGGGACAGGGTTGGACTGAAGCTTTCTTT.

The genes are TRBV11-2 and TRBJ1-3, with no clear D. V was cut by 6 bases and J by 9 bases, with 24 bases left in between. The CDR3 runs to 16 residues. CDR1 and CDR2 (germline): SGHAT, FQNNGV. The CDR3 protein is CASRSGGPYQWGTIYF. The DNA for the CDR3 is TGTGCCAGCAGGTCTGGAGGACCCTACCAATGGGGCACCATATATTTT.

This clonotype came up many times. The chain recombines TRBV15 with TRBJ2-5; D unresolved. Germline V gene lookup returns CDR1 LNHNV and CDR2 YYDKDF (reference sequence). The CDR3 extends over 11 amino acids. Trimming took off 3 bases at V and 3 bases at J, with 2 bases between the two ends. CDR3 loop: CATSSEETQYF. The DNA of the CDR3 is TGTGCCACCAGCAGCGAAGAGACCCAGTACTTC. The variable domain in full, completed from reference TRBV15 and TRBJ2-5, reads DAMVIQNPRYQVTQFGKPVTLSCSQTLNHNVMYWYQQKSSQAPKLLFHYYDKDFNNEADTPDNFQSRRPNTSFCFLDIRSPGLGDTAMYLCATSSEETQYFGPGTRLLVL.

The chain employs TRBV7-2 and TRBJ1-1; TRBD1 might be the D (5 bases). The V gene lost 3 bases and the J gene lost 6 bases, with 8 bases spanning the gap. There are 12 residues in the CDR3. Germline V gives CDR1 SGHTA, CDR2 FQGNSA. The CDR3 protein is CASSFGGAEAFF. In nucleotides, the CDR3 is TGTGCCAGCAGCTTTGGGGGGGCTGAAGCTTTCTTT.